Listed below are T cell receptor beta chains from one sample, sequenced in a study of T cell repertoires in cytomegalovirus infection. TCRdb called the reads again in MiXCR, with one record for every CDR3 protein. This repertoire shows nearly 450,000 distinct CDR3 sequences, roughly a third found once; its top ten account for roughly an eighth. Sequencing input: PBMCs. The origin of the receptors is a human donor in good health (CMV status not recorded). Some clones in this sample may be carry-over from other donors' samples. Both conserved end residues are part of each CDR3. The order of the fields is CDR3 protein, CDR3 DNA, V gene, clone size, D gene, J gene. A D gene is named only where the DNA matches it firmly. Clone size is given for some rows only: seen once, a few or many times, or a class if the clone is expanded.

CATSETSPLHF,TGTGCCACCAGTGAGACATCACCCCTCCACTTT,TRBV24-1,-,-,TRBJ1-6
CSARDRGQVWTEAFF,TGCAGTGCTAGGGACAGGGGGCAGGTCTGGACTGAAGCTTTCTTT,TRBV20-1,-,TRBD1,TRBJ1-1
CASSPSGQGNPPQHF,TGTGCCAGTAGCCCCTCTGGACAGGGCAATCCGCCCCAGCATTTT,TRBV19,-,TRBD1,TRBJ1-5
CASSFRGSETQYF,TGTGCCAGCAGCTTTAGGGGGTCGGAGACCCAGTACTTC,TRBV7-6,many,-,TRBJ2-5
CASSIGPTEAFF,TGTGCCAGTAGTATTGGGCCTACTGAAGCTTTCTTT,TRBV19,few,-,TRBJ1-1
CATSRETSGGYNEQFF,TGTGCCACCAGCAGAGAAACTAGCGGGGGGTACAATGAGCAGTTCTTC,TRBV15,few,TRBD2,TRBJ2-1
CAIKQGANTEAFF,TGTGCCATAAAACAGGGGGCGAACACTGAAGCTTTCTTT,TRBV6-6,many,TRBD1,TRBJ1-1
CASSQTGVGTEAFF,TGTGCCAGCAGCCAAACAGGGGTCGGCACTGAAGCTTTCTTT,TRBV11-1,few,TRBD1,TRBJ1-1
CASSIARGRETQYF,TGTGCCAGCAGCATAGCCCGGGGCCGGGAGACCCAGTACTTC,TRBV7-2,many,-,TRBJ2-5
CSVVPGPNYGYTF,TGCAGCGTTGTGCCGGGTCCTAACTATGGCTACACCTTC,TRBV29-1,few,-,TRBJ1-2
CSVVAGTYGYTF,TGCAGCGTTGTAGCAGGGACCTATGGCTACACCTTC,TRBV29-1,-,-,TRBJ1-2